The rows below give T cell receptor beta chains drawn from one sample of a study of molecular identifiers for immune sequencing clone quantification. TCRdb independently ran MiXCR on the PCR reads; one entry per CDR3 protein. Of 53,000 or so distinct CDR3 sequences in the sample, just over 35% are singletons; the top ten hold approximately 4.2%. The specimen was naive CD8+ T cells from blood, with Jurkat cell RNA spiked in. These receptors came from a human donor in good health. Some libraries in this study had Jurkat cell RNA spiked in. Each CDR3 is given with its conserved first and last residue. Fields, in order: J gene, clone size, D gene, V gene, CDR3 protein, CDR3 DNA. D genes are given only for firm matches. Size is omitted from some rows. Given values are once, few, many or a class for expanded clones.

>TRBJ2-7|.|.|TRBV19
CASSIGSGEQYF
TGTGCCAGTAGTATCGGTTCCGGTGAGCAGTACTTC
>TRBJ2-7|.|.|TRBV5-4
CASSLAEGYEQYF
TGTGCCAGCAGCTTGGCCGAGGGTTACGAGCAGTACTTC
>TRBJ1-1|many|.|TRBV6-2/TRBV6-3
CASGQALMNTEAFF
TGTGCCAGCGGGCAGGCTCTCATGAACACTGAAGCTTTCTTT
>TRBJ2-7|.|.|TRBV9
CASSVGASYEQYF
TGTGCCAGCAGCGTCGGGGCCAGCTACGAGCAGTACTTC
>TRBJ2-1|few|.|TRBV28
CASSLILANSYNEQFF
TGTGCCAGCAGTTTAATCTTAGCGAACTCCTACAATGAGCAGTTCTTC
>TRBJ2-5|.|.|TRBV28
CASSFNRRETQYF
TGTGCCAGCAGTTTTAACAGAAGAGAGACCCAGTACTTC
>TRBJ2-3|few|TRBD2|TRBV19
CASIGLAGTDTQYF
TGTGCCAGTATAGGACTAGCAGGCACAGATACGCAGTATTTT
>TRBJ2-7|.|.|TRBV20-1
CSARPVLGESIHEQYF
TGCAGTGCTAGGCCGGTACTGGGGGAGTCAATCCACGAGCAGTACTTC
>TRBJ2-4|few|.|TRBV10-3
CAISDERPRAKNIQYF
TGTGCCATCAGTGATGAGAGACCCCGGGCCAAAAACATTCAGTACTTC
>TRBJ2-7|.|.|TRBV6-1
CASSVFGSVSYEQYF
TGTGCCAGCAGTGTCTTTGGGAGTGTTTCCTACGAGCAGTACTTC
>TRBJ1-5|.|.|TRBV24-1
CATSDPTERERGTDTQHF
TGTGCCACCAGTGACCCGACGGAGCGGGAGAGAGGTACAGATACGCAGCATTTT